Listed below are T cell receptor beta chains from one sample, sequenced in a study of T cell responses to AZD1222 COVID-19 vaccine. The repertoire was sequenced with immunoSEQ multiplex PCR; TCRdb's copy has only in-frame clones and lacks some. The sample holds around 100,000 clones, approximately 88% seen once. Sample: peripheral blood, taken on day 0 of AZD1222 vaccination. The origin of the receptors is an adult in good health. CDR3s include the opening cysteine and the closing phenylalanine or tryptophan. Each record gives: clone size, J gene, V gene, D gene, CDR3 protein, CDR3 DNA. D genes are given only for firm matches. Clone sizes are given selectively: once, few, many, or a class where the clone is expanded.

NA | TRBJ2-1 | TRBV20-1 | TRBD2 | CSAGGRTSGDNEQFF | TGCAGTGCTGGTGGGAGGACTAGCGGTGACAATGAGCAGTTCTTC
NA | TRBJ1-1 | TRBV18 | TRBD1 | CASSHSDRVGTEAFF | TGTGCCAGCTCACATTCGGACAGGGTGGGGACTGAAGCTTTCTTT
NA | TRBJ2-5 | TRBV9 | NA | CASSAEGEVETQYF | TGTGCCAGCAGCGCGGAGGGAGAAGTGGAGACCCAGTACTTC
NA | TRBJ2-1 | TRBV6-5 | TRBD1 | CASSSYRGYEQFF | TGTGCCAGCAGTTCCTACAGGGGCTATGAGCAGTTCTTC
NA | TRBJ1-1 | TRBV10-1 | NA | CASSESGPDSEAFF | TGCGCCAGCAGTGAGTCGGGCCCCGACTCTGAAGCTTTCTTT
once | TRBJ1-1 | TRBV18 | NA | CASSPFETAATEAFF | TGTGCCAGCTCACCATTCGAGACAGCCGCCACTGAAGCTTTCTTT
NA | TRBJ2-1 | TRBV11-2 | TRBD1 | CASSLTQGAYPGQFF | TGTGCCAGCAGCTTAACCCAGGGGGCCTATCCGGGGCAGTTCTTC
NA | TRBJ1-2 | TRBV5-8 | NA | CASSLGQGGGYTF | TGTGCCAGCAGCTTGGGTCAGGGTGGCGGCTACACCTTC
few | TRBJ1-2 | TRBV20-1 | NA | CSAIQGFGYTF | TGCAGTGCTATACAGGGTTTTGGCTACACCTTC
NA | TRBJ1-4 | TRBV5-1 | NA | CASSLGTTPEKLFF | TGCGCCAGCAGCCTCGGGACAACTCCCGAAAAACTGTTTTTT
NA | TRBJ1-2 | TRBV5-1 | NA | CASSSGQQAYGYTF | TGCGCCAGCAGCTCCGGACAGCAAGCGTATGGCTACACCTTC
NA | TRBJ2-1 | TRBV6-5 | TRBD1 | CASRYGQGNEQFF | TGTGCCAGCAGGTACGGACAGGGGAATGAGCAGTTCTTC
NA | TRBJ2-5 | TRBV13 | NA | CASSPPRGGRQQETQYF | TGTGCCAGCAGCCCCCCGAGAGGCGGGCGACAACAAGAGACCCAGTACTTC
NA | TRBJ1-2 | TRBV19 | NA | CASSIDFEGSGYTF | TGTGCCAGTAGTATAGATTTCGAGGGGAGCGGCTACACCTTC
NA | TRBJ2-5 | TRBV25-1 | NA | CASLQETQYF | TGTGCCAGCCTCCAAGAGACCCAGTACTTC